Given below is one TCR beta chain in context. The antigen remains unidentified. The entry originates in a study of Ad26.COV2.S vaccination and SARS-CoV-2 variants. Study-wide results and caveats: Measurement of non-spike TCR breadth gave similar results in vaccine and placebo recipients. Participants in the vaccine arm had higher spike-specific TCR breadth; placebo recipients had lower. Substantial breadth in spike-specific CD8+ and CD4+ T cell responses was reportedly seen after vaccination.

The treatment denotes: over 15 received Ad26.COV2.S at low or high dose, single or two shots; about five received placebo; per-sample allocation not given. At day 63 after the first vaccine or placebo injection, samples were drawn. Sequenced by immunoSEQ multiplex PCR; TCRdb stores in-frame clones only, minus some. The data hold around 300,000 clones, with 90% observed a single time. The CDR3 covers 18 residues. The germline CDR1 and CDR2 sequences are LGHNT and FRNRAP. Trimming cost V 6 bases and J 0 bases; bases outside gene matches: 11. The TCR was taken from a person between 18 and 60 years old who received the Ad26.COV2.S COVID-19 vaccine or a placebo. Source: peripheral blood, taken in a trial of Ad26.COV2.S vaccine versus placebo. This rearrangement joins TRBV12-5 to TRBJ2-6, with 7 positions matching TRBD1. The CDR3 here is CASGRETGPTSGANVLTF. In DNA form, the CDR3 reads TGTGCTAGTGGCCGTGAGACAGGGCCAACCTCTGGGGCCAACGTCCTGACTTTC.